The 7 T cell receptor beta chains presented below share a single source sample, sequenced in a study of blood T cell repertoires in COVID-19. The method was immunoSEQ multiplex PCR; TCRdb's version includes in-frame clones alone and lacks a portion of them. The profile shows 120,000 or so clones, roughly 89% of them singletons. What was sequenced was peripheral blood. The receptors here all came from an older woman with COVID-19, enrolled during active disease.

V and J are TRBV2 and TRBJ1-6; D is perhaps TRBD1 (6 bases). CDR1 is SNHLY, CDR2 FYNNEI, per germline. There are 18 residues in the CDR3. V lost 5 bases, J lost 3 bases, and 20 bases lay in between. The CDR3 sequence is CASSLWGLDSYYNSPLHF. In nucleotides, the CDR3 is TGTGCCAGCAGTCTTTGGGGTTTGGACAGTTACTATAATTCACCCCTCCACTTT.

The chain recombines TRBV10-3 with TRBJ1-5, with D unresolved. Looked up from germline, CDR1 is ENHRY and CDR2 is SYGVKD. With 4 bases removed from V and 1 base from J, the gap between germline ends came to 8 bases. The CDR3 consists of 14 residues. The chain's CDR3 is CAISGEESNQPQHF. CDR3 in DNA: TGTGCCATCAGTGGTGAGGAAAGCAATCAGCCCCAGCATTTT.

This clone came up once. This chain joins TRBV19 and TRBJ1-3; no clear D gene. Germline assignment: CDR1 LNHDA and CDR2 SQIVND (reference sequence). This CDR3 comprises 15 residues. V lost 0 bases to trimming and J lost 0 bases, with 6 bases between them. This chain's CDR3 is CASSIDRNSGNTIYF. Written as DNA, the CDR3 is TGTGCCAGTAGTATAGACAGGAACTCTGGAAACACCATATATTTT.

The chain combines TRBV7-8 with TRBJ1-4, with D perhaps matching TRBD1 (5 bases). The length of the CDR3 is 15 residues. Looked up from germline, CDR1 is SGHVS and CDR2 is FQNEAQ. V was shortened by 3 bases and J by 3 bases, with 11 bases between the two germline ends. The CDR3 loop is CASSLEGLANEKLFF. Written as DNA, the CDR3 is TGTGCCAGCAGCTTGGAGGGGCTGGCTAATGAAAAACTGTTTTTT.

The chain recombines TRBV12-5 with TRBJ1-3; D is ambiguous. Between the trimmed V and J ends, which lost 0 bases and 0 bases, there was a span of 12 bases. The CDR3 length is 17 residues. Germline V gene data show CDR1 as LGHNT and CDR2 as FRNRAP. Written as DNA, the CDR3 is TGTGCTAGTGGTTTGGTGGAGACGTTGTACTCTGGAAACACCATATATTTT. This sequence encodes CASGLVETLYSGNTIYF.

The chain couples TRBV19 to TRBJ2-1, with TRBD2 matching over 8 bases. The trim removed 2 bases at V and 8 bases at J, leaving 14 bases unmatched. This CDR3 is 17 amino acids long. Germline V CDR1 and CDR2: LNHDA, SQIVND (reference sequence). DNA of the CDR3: TGTGCCAGTAGTATATCCCCTCTTTTAGCGGGGTTGCATGAGCAGTTCTTC. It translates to CASSISPLLAGLHEQFF. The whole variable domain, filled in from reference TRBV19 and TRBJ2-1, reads DGGITQSPKYLFRKEGQNVTLSCEQNLNHDAMYWYRQDPGQGLRLIYYSQIVNDFQKGDIAEGYSVSREKKESFPLTVTSAQKNPTAFYLCASSISPLLAGLHEQFFGPGTRLTVL.

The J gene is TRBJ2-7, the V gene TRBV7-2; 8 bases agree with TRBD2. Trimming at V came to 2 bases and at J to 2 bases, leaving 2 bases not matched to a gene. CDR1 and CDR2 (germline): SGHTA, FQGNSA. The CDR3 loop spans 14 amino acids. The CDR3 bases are TGTGCCAGCAGCTTACTCGGGGGGGCCTACGAGCAGTACTTC. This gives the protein CASSLLGGAYEQYF.